The clone carrying this T cell receptor (beta chain) was detected only a few times. Its antigen remains unknown. These data come from a study of CD8+ T cells in alopecia areata. Study at large: Tofacitinib ran for 6 to 18 months before 6 months off drug.

Germline values: CDR1 LGHNT, CDR2 FRNRAP. There are 12 residues in the CDR3. V lost 6 bases and J lost 3, with 6 bases in between. Points from the study as a whole: Sharing of TCR sequences between patients (possibly for HLA-related reasons) was less clear than in mice. Elevated clonality characterized lesional scalp relative to normal scalp, particularly in alopecia totalis/universalis.

Described treatment: oral pan-JAK inhibitor, 5-10 mg twice daily. Investigators isolated RNA and reverse transcribed it into cDNA to act as the sequencing template. The table came from immunoSEQ multiplex PCR; TCRdb's copy has only in-frame clones and leaves some out. The sample lists about 180,000 clones, 50% to 65% seen once, with 10% to 14% in the top ten. The receptor's source is a human donor with alopecia areata. This specimen consisted of CD8+ T cells sorted from blood, obtained at week 24, from a patient treated with tofacitinib. The chain has TRBV12-5 and TRBJ1-3; D call uncertain. The CDR3 nucleotides are TGTGCTAGTGGCTACGGTGGAAACACCATATATTTT. This gives the protein CASGYGGNTIYF.